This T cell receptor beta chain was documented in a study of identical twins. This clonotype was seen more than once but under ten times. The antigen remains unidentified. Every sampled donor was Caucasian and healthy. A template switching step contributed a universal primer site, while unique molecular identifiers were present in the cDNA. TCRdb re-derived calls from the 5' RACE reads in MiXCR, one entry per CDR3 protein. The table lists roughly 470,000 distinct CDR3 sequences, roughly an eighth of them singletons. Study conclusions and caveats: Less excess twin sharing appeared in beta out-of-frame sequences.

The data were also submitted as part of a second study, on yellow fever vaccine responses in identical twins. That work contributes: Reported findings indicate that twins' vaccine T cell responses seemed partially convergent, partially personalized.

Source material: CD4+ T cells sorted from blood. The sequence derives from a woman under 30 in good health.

The chain's CDR3 is CSASRGDQETQYF. For the CDR3, the DNA is TGCAGTGCTAGCAGGGGGGACCAAGAGACCCAGTACTTC. This sequence joins TRBV20-1 and TRBJ2-5; D is perhaps TRBD1 (7 bases). Germline CDR1 DFQATT, CDR2 SNEGSKA (reference sequence). CDR3 length: 13 amino acids. Trimming removed 3 bases at V and 0 bases at J, with 8 bases between.